These 28 T cell receptor beta chains originate from one sample sequenced in a study of blood T cell repertoires in COVID-19. The method was immunoSEQ multiplex PCR; TCRdb's version includes in-frame clones alone and lacks a portion of them. Of 250,000 to 350,000 clones in the sample, around 89% were seen once. The specimen was PBMCs or T cells enriched from blood (not recorded which). These receptors were taken from a young woman with acute COVID-19.

The V and J genes are TRBV10-2 and TRBJ2-7, with D possibly being TRBD2 (7 bases). This CDR3 region has 12 residues. Germline CDR1 and CDR2: WSHSY and SAAADI. V gave up 11 bases and J gave up 6 bases, with 17 bases separating them. CDR3 in amino acids: CAVKRGQIEQYF. The CDR3 DNA follows: TGCGCCGTAAAGCGGGGACAAATCGAGCAGTACTTC.

This clone showed up just once. One end of the junction fails to match germline, which may point to a read error. The chain combines TRBV11-2 with TRBJ2-7, with 7 bases aligning to TRBD2. Germline V lookup: CDR1 SGHAT, CDR2 FQNNGV. The CDR3 runs to 12 residues. The CDR3 is CASNLGEGEQYF. For the CDR3, the DNA is TGTGCCAGCAACTTAGGGGAGGGGGAGCAGTACTTC.

The chain uses TRBV6-2 or TRBV6-3 and TRBJ2-2; D unresolved. This CDR3 contains 14 residues. Per the germline V gene, CDR1 is MNHEY and CDR2 is SVGEGT. With 5 bases removed from V and 5 bases from J, the gap between germline ends came to 12 bases. The CDR3 DNA follows: TGTGCCAGCAGTCCCACGACTGGGACCGGGGAGCTGTTTTTT. Protein product: CASSPTTGTGELFF.

This clone appeared once. The chain has TRBV13 and TRBJ1-5; 7 bases align to TRBD1. V trimming: 0 bases; J trimming: 7 bases; junction bases outside the gene matches: 6. The CDR3 is 15 residues long. CDR1 and CDR2 (germline): PRHDT, FYEKMQ (reference sequence). As DNA, the CDR3 is TGTGCCAGCAGCTTAGGACTGGGACAGTCGCAGCCCCAGCATTTT. Translated, it gives CASSLGLGQSQPQHF.

This chain joins TRBV7-9 and TRBJ2-5; D perhaps matches TRBD1 (5 bases). The CDR3 contains 14 residues. Looked up from germline, CDR1 is SEHNR and CDR2 is FQNEAQ (reference sequence). V was shortened by 3 bases and J by 2 bases, with 10 bases between the two germline ends. CDR3 in DNA: TGTGCCAGCAGCTTTCTAAGGGGTCAAGAGACCCAGTACTTC. Residues: CASSFLRGQETQYF.

This clone occurred once. This chain links TRBV24-1 with TRBJ2-3, with D possibly matching TRBD1 (6 bases). Per germline, CDR1 KGHDR and CDR2 SFDVKD. This CDR3 has 20 residues. Trimming took off 5 bases at V and 6 bases at J, with 32 bases between the two ends. CDR3 region: CATSALEGITETSTGDTQYF. The CDR3 DNA reads as TGTGCCACCAGTGCCCTAGAGGGGATCACTGAAACCTCCACAGGGGATACGCAGTATTTT.

V gene TRBV19 combines with J gene TRBJ1-6; D not certain. Germline-derived CDR1 and CDR2 are LNHDA and SQIVND (reference sequence). Trimming stripped 6 bases from V and 0 bases from J, with 6 bases between. The CDR3 runs to 14 residues. CDR3 residues: CASRTSSYNSPLHF. CDR3 nucleotide sequence: TGTGCCAGTAGGACTAGCTCCTATAATTCACCCCTCCACTTT.

The rearrangement joins TRBV6-2 or TRBV6-3 to TRBJ1-1; 10 positions agree with TRBD1. V was pared by 2 bases and J by 2 bases, with 8 bases of the junction left unmatched. The CDR3 length is 17 residues. Germline V lookup: CDR1 MNHEY, CDR2 SVGEGT. The DNA for the CDR3 is TGTGCCAGCAGTTACGGGTCGGGACAGGGGCCCAACACTGAAGCTTTCTTT. Residues: CASSYGSGQGPNTEAFF.

The chain uses TRBV15 and TRBJ2-3, with TRBD2 matching 8 bases. Per the germline V gene, CDR1 is LNHNV and CDR2 is YYDKDF (reference sequence). This CDR3 contains 15 residues. The V and J ends lost 1 base and 3 bases, in that order; junction bases with no gene match: 3. CDR3 bases: TGTGCCACCAGCAGAGCGGGAGGGAATACAGATACGCAGTATTTT. Residues: CATSRAGGNTDTQYF.

V and J are TRBV5-3 and TRBJ2-7; 10 bases map to TRBD1. TRBV5-3 is an ORF for which the function is uncertain. With V trimmed by 3 bases and J by 2 bases, 8 bases remained unmatched. CDR3 length equals 16 residues. The DNA for the CDR3 is TGTGCCAGAAGCTGCGGACAGGGGGAGGTTACCTACGAGCAGTACTTC. Residues: CARSCGQGEVTYEQYF.

The chain is built from TRBV11-2 and TRBJ2-5; tentative D call: TRBD1 (5 bases). This CDR3 spans 13 amino acids. Germline V gives CDR1 SGHAT, CDR2 FQNNGV. Trimming removed 4 bases at V and 5 bases at J, with 11 bases between. CDR3 sequence: CASSYIGVETQYF. CDR3 nucleotide sequence: TGTGCCAGCAGCTACATAGGGGTTGAGACCCAGTACTTC.

In its sample, this clone was seen once. The chain employs TRBV7-9 and TRBJ1-2; no definite D call. Trimming left V 2 bases short and J 2 bases short, with 9 bases between. The CDR3 runs to 14 residues. Germline values: CDR1 SEHNR, CDR2 FQNEAQ (reference sequence). CDR3 sequence reads: CASSLSWENYGYTF. DNA of the CDR3: TGTGCCAGCAGCTTAAGTTGGGAGAACTATGGCTACACCTTC.

The J gene is TRBJ1-1, the V gene TRBV27; D uncertain. The V gene's germline CDR1 is MNHEY and CDR2 SMNVEV (reference sequence). The CDR3 has 12 residues. V lost 3 bases and J lost 11, with 13 bases in between. CDR3 DNA sequence: TGTGCCAGCAGTTTCGGCGGAGGGTTCGCTTTCTTT. It yields the protein CASSFGGGFAFF.

The chain combines TRBV7-2 with TRBJ1-5, with 11 nucleotides matching TRBD1. CDR3 length: 17 amino acids. The germline V gene has CDR1 SGHTA and CDR2 FQGNSA. V was pared by 4 bases and J by 3 bases, with 8 bases of the junction left unmatched. CDR3 in DNA: TGTGCCAGCAGCTCGCCGGACAGGGGGCTTTACAATCAGCCCCAGCATTTT. Protein sequence: CASSSPDRGLYNQPQHF.

In this sample, this clone turned up once. The chain carries TRBV7-9 and TRBJ2-5; the match to TRBD2 covers 7 bases. The germline CDR1 and CDR2 sequences are SEHNR and FQNEAQ (reference sequence). The V and J ends lost 7 bases and 5 bases, in that order; junction bases with no gene match: 16. The CDR3 consists of 16 residues. Here the CDR3 reads CASNTVAGLGRETQYF. In nucleotides, the CDR3 is TGTGCCAGCAACACCGTAGCGGGCCTTGGGAGGGAGACCCAGTACTTC.

This rearrangement joins TRBV30 to TRBJ2-2, with D perhaps matching TRBD2 (5 bases). The CDR3 runs to 12 residues. Germline values: CDR1 GTSNPN, CDR2 SVGIG (reference sequence). Trimming shortened V by 3 bases and J by 7 bases, and 9 bases separated the two germline ends. The CDR3, as DNA: TGTGCCTGGAGGAGGGTGGGCGGGGAGCTGTTTTTT. It codes for CAWRRVGGELFF.

This chain joins TRBV19 and TRBJ2-1; D possibly corresponds to TRBD2 (5 bases). CDR1 is LNHDA and CDR2 is SQIVND in the germline V gene (reference sequence). Trimming removed 3 bases from V and 7 bases from J, with 31 bases in between. The length of the CDR3 is 20 residues. DNA of the CDR3: TGTGCCAGTAGTATTGTAACCCGGACTGGGCTTACGGGATTGGGAAATGAGCAGTTCTTC. It codes for CASSIVTRTGLTGLGNEQFF.

The genes are TRBV5-6 and TRBJ2-7; possibly TRBD2 for D (6 bases). This CDR3 region has 14 residues. Trimming took off 0 bases at V and 4 bases at J, with 11 bases between the two ends. CDR1 and CDR2 (germline): SGHDT, YYEEEE. CDR3: CASSLGLALYEQYF. CDR3 sequence (DNA): TGTGCCAGCAGCTTGGGTCTAGCGTTGTACGAGCAGTACTTC.

The CDR3 is CASSQVTGAHQPQHF. The DNA for the CDR3 is TGCGCCAGCAGCCAAGTAACAGGGGCCCATCAGCCCCAGCATTTT. The chain combines TRBV4-3 with TRBJ1-5; 7 bases align to TRBD1. J was trimmed by 5 bases and V by 1 base; bases with no gene match: 5. Germline V lookup: CDR1 LGHNA, CDR2 YSLEER. The CDR3 totals 15 residues.

CDR3 in amino acids: CASSWRAEATNEKLFF. In nucleotides, the CDR3 is TGTGCCAGCAGTTGGCGGGCAGAAGCAACTAATGAAAAACTGTTTTTT. V usage is TRBV2 and J usage is TRBJ1-4; D not resolved. Germline CDR1 reads SNHLY; CDR2 reads FYNNEI. Trimming removed 5 bases at V and 0 bases at J, with 13 bases between. This CDR3 spans 16 amino acids. The full variable domain, with the rest looked up from reference TRBV2 and TRBJ1-4, is EPEVTQTPSHQVTQMGQEVILRCVPISNHLYFYWYRQILGQKVEFLVSFYNNEISEKSEIFDDQFSVERPDGSNFTLKIRSTKLEDSAMYFCASSWRAEATNEKLFFGSGTQLSVL.

The chain is built from TRBV7-8 and TRBJ2-7; TRBD1 matches at 7 bases. The CDR3 totals 14 residues. Germline assignment: CDR1 SGHVS and CDR2 FQNEAQ. Losses at the gene ends were 5 bases for V and 3 bases for J; bases not matched to a gene: 7. The CDR3 sequence: CASSERGRSYEQYF. Written as DNA, the CDR3 is TGTGCCAGCAGCGAGAGGGGGCGGAGCTACGAGCAGTACTTC. The full variable domain, its missing parts supplied by reference TRBV7-8 and TRBJ2-7, is GAGVSQSPRYKVAKRGQDVALRCDPISGHVSLFWYQQALGQGPEFLTYFQNEAQLDKSGLPSDRFFAERPEGSVSTLKIQRTQQEDSAVYLCASSERGRSYEQYFGPGTRLTVT.

This chain links TRBV9 with TRBJ2-1; TRBD2 matches 8 bases. This CDR3 region has 14 residues. Per germline, CDR1 SGDLS and CDR2 YYNGEE. The ends lost 3 bases at V and 8 bases at J; junction bases unmatched: 7. CDR3 region: CASSGQRERDEQFF. Written as DNA, the CDR3 is TGTGCCAGCAGCGGGCAGCGGGAGAGGGATGAGCAGTTCTTC.

The J gene is TRBJ1-2, the V gene TRBV5-1; D may be TRBD1 (5 bases). V dropped 6 bases and J dropped 10 bases, with 16 bases sitting between them. The CDR3 is made up of 12 amino acids. Germline CDR1 and CDR2: SGHRS and YFSETQ. Here the CDR3 DNA reads TGCGCCAGCATGCAGGTCGGGGGAGTCTACACCTTC. This sequence encodes CASMQVGGVYTF. Full variable domain (missing parts from reference TRBV5-1 and TRBJ1-2): KAGVTQTPRYLIKTRGQQVTLSCSPISGHRSVSWYQQTPGQGLQFLFEYFSETQRNKGNFPGRFSGRQFSNSRSEMNVSTLELGDSALYLCASMQVGGVYTFGSGTRLTVV.

The rearrangement joins TRBV4-2 to TRBJ2-7; D gene uncertain. Between the trimmed V and J ends, which lost 0 bases and 5 bases, there was a span of 11 bases. The CDR3 has 14 residues. Germline values: CDR1 LGHNA, CDR2 YNFKEQ. The CDR3 DNA is TGTGCCAGCAGCCAAGAAGCGCTAGTCGACGAGCAGTACTTC. It specifies CASSQEALVDEQYF.

The chain recombines TRBV30 with TRBJ2-5; no reliable D call. Germline CDR1 and CDR2: GTSNPN and SVGIG (reference sequence). Between the trimmed V and J ends, which lost 1 base and 0 bases, there was a span of 12 bases. This CDR3 comprises 15 residues. CDR3 residues: CAWSALSLYQETQYF. Written as DNA, the CDR3 is TGTGCCTGGAGTGCCCTTTCCTTGTACCAAGAGACCCAGTACTTC.

DNA for the CDR3: TGTGCCAGCAGTTTATTTTGGACTAGCGGGAGAGGGACCATTAATGAGCAGTTCTTC. Translating it yields CASSLFWTSGRGTINEQFF. The chain combines TRBV28 with TRBJ2-1; 13 nucleotides align to TRBD2. The CDR3 loop spans 19 amino acids. Per the germline V gene, CDR1 is MDHEN and CDR2 is SYDVKM. The J segment lost 7 bases and the V segment lost 1 base, leaving 13 bases of the junction unmatched.

The chain has TRBV19 and TRBJ2-1; 14 bases are shared with TRBD2. J lost 2 bases, V lost 6 bases, and 6 bases had no gene match. CDR1 and CDR2 (germline): LNHDA, SQIVND (reference sequence). This CDR3 has 17 residues. CDR3 residues: CASSPMTSGRAYNEQFF. The CDR3 region has the DNA TGTGCCAGTAGCCCCATGACTAGCGGGAGGGCCTACAATGAGCAGTTCTTC.

This clone was picked up one time. The gene calls are TRBV14 and TRBJ2-5, with D possibly being TRBD2 (6 bases). The germline gives CDR1 SGHDN, CDR2 FVKESK. Trimming cost V 2 bases and J 3 bases, with 16 bases left between them. This CDR3 has 16 residues. Written as DNA, the CDR3 is TGTGCCAGCAGCCAAAGTCGCGGGACTGTGAAAGAGACCCAGTACTTC. Its translation is CASSQSRGTVKETQYF.